These T cell receptor beta chains were read from a single sample in a study of blood T cells in healthy people across ages. MiXCR, applied by TCRdb to the 5' RACE reads, yields one record per CDR3 protein. This sample has 1,500,000 or so distinct CDR3 sequences; approximately 43% occur once, and the top ten carry around 4%. Sample: blood. All receptors come from a woman aged 18-29 years in good health. The CDR3 runs from the conserved cysteine through the conserved F or W. A D gene is named only where the DNA matches it firmly. Clone size is shown for a subset of rows, as once, few, many or a class of expanded clone.

CASSILGGQIYGYTF	TGTGCCAGCAGCATACTTGGAGGACAGATTTATGGCTACACCTTC	TRBV7-2	.	TRBJ1-2	.
CASSLEIDQNIQYF	TGTGCCAGCAGCTTAGAGATAGACCAAAACATTCAGTACTTC	TRBV7-9	.	TRBJ2-4	.
CASSLGVTGRMNTEAFF	TGTGCCAGCAGCTTAGGGGTGACAGGGAGGATGAACACTGAAGCTTTCTTT	TRBV11-2	TRBD1	TRBJ1-1	.
CASSLDRSSGNTIYF	TGTGCCAGCAGTTTAGACAGGAGCTCTGGAAACACCATATATTTT	TRBV27	.	TRBJ1-3	.
CSVPNPSWGYNEQFF	TGCAGCGTTCCTAATCCTAGCTGGGGCTACAATGAGCAGTTCTTC	TRBV29-1	.	TRBJ2-1	.
CASSPGSTNTQYF	TGTGCCAGCAGTCCTGGCAGCACGAATACGCAGTATTTT	TRBV27	.	TRBJ2-3	.
CASSQFFGQGMDYGYTF	TGTGCCAGCAGCCAATTCTTTGGACAGGGAATGGACTATGGCTACACCTTC	TRBV27	TRBD1	TRBJ1-2	few
CATLDQSYNEQFF	TGTGCCACCTTGGACCAGTCCTACAATGAGCAGTTCTTC	TRBV28	.	TRBJ2-1	.
CAISAGTGGGTEAFF	TGTGCCATCAGTGCCGGGACAGGGGGTGGCACTGAAGCTTTCTTT	TRBV10-3	TRBD1	TRBJ1-1	few
CSAREGQGAWYGYTF	TGCAGTGCTAGAGAGGGACAGGGGGCTTGGTATGGCTACACCTTC	TRBV20-1	TRBD1	TRBJ1-2	.
CASSQLQGSANYGYTF	TGTGCCAGCAGCCAACTGCAGGGGTCGGCTAACTATGGCTACACCTTC	TRBV11-2	.	TRBJ1-2	.
CASSHGGETQYF	TGTGCCAGCAGCCATGGCGGAGAGACCCAGTACTTC	TRBV3-1	.	TRBJ2-5	many
CASSQPAGGGSTDTQYF	TGTGCCAGCAGCCAACCCGCGGGAGGAGGTAGCACAGATACGCAGTATTTT	TRBV4-2	TRBD2	TRBJ2-3	.
CASSSQGTLNEQFF	TGTGCCAGCAGTTCGCAGGGAACGTTGAATGAGCAGTTCTTC	TRBV6-1	.	TRBJ2-1	.